Below are 27 T cell receptor beta chains sequenced from a single sample in a study of T cell changes during pregnancy in multiple sclerosis. Profiled with immunoSEQ multiplex PCR; TCRdb holds only in-frame clones, not every one. This sample yields roughly 61,000 clones, of which 70% to 90% are seen a single time; approximately 1% belongs to the top ten. The source was peripheral blood, collected in the first trimester of pregnancy. The receptors were gathered from a female donor in good health, enrolled as a control in a pregnancy study.

The chain recombines TRBV5-6 with TRBJ2-1; D is perhaps TRBD1 (5 bases). There are 15 residues in the CDR3. CDR1 is SGHDT and CDR2 is YYEEEE in the germline V gene. V lost 0 bases to trimming and J lost 8 bases, with 15 bases between them. The CDR3 region has the DNA TGTGCCAGCAGCTTGGTCGGGCAGGGTAGTTATGAGCAGTTCTTC. It yields the protein CASSLVGQGSYEQFF.

The rearrangement uses TRBV5-1 and TRBJ2-3; 12 bases are a match to TRBD2. V gave up 5 bases and J gave up 1 base; unmatched junction bases: 5. The CDR3 spans 16 residues. The V gene's germline CDR1 is SGHRS and CDR2 YFSETQ. In nucleotides, the CDR3 is TGCGCCAGCAGTTCAAGACTAGCGGGGGGCACAGATACGCAGTATTTT. Its protein product is CASSSRLAGGTDTQYF. The full variable domain, with the rest looked up from reference TRBV5-1 and TRBJ2-3, is KAGVTQTPRYLIKTRGQQVTLSCSPISGHRSVSWYQQTPGQGLQFLFEYFSETQRNKGNFPGRFSGRQFSNSRSEMNVSTLELGDSALYLCASSSRLAGGTDTQYFGPGTRLTVL.

In this sample, this clone turned up a few times. This chain joins TRBV30 and TRBJ1-1; 7 nucleotides align to TRBD1. CDR1 is GTSNPN and CDR2 is SVGIG in the germline V gene (reference sequence). V was pared by 2 bases and J by 5 bases, with 14 bases of the junction left unmatched. CDR3 length: 16 residues. The CDR3 bases are TGTGCCTGGAGTTCATTCGGGACAGCAAAAGAAACTGAAGCTTTCTTT. Its protein product is CAWSSFGTAKETEAFF.

The chain employs TRBV6-5 and TRBJ1-2; D is undetermined. Germline CDR1 and CDR2: MNHEY and SVGAGI. Deletions cut 2 bases from V and 4 bases from J, with 5 bases between. CDR3 length: 12 residues. The CDR3 coding sequence is TGTGCCAGCAGTTACGGAGGCTATGGCTACACCTTC. It codes for CASSYGGYGYTF.

The V call is TRBV7-2, the J call TRBJ1-4; possibly TRBD1 for D (6 bases). The CDR3 has 15 amino acids. Trimming took off 3 bases at V and 0 bases at J, with 8 bases between the two ends. Germline assignment: CDR1 SGHTA and CDR2 FQGNSA. The CDR3 bases are TGTGCCAGCAGCTTTGGGGGCGCAACTAATGAAAAACTGTTTTTT. Its protein product is CASSFGGATNEKLFF.

CDR3 protein: CAWSGGGSSYNEQFF. The CDR3 DNA reads TGTGCCTGGAGTGGGGGGGGGAGCTCCTACAATGAGCAGTTCTTC. V is TRBV30 and J is TRBJ2-1, with 7 bases lining up with TRBD2. The CDR3 extends over 15 amino acids. V lost 1 base and J lost 0; bases outside the gene matches: 3. Looked up from germline, CDR1 is GTSNPN and CDR2 is SVGIG (reference sequence).

The J gene is TRBJ2-1, the V gene TRBV2; 7 bases fit TRBD1. Germline V lookup: CDR1 SNHLY, CDR2 FYNNEI. V gave up 3 bases and J gave up 2 bases; unmatched junction bases: 4. CDR3 length: 15 residues. CDR3 loop: CASSEYRGPYNEQFF. CDR3 coding DNA: TGTGCCAGCAGTGAGTACAGGGGCCCCTACAATGAGCAGTTCTTC.

The V gene is TRBV7-2, the J gene TRBJ2-5; 12 bases match TRBD2. The junction had 6 bases not matched to a gene; V was cut back by 1 base and J by 3 bases. This CDR3 spans 17 amino acids. Germline CDR1 SGHTA, CDR2 FQGNSA. The CDR3 here is CASSLGGPSGGEETQYF. The DNA for the CDR3 is TGTGCCAGCAGCTTAGGAGGGCCTAGCGGGGGGGAAGAGACCCAGTACTTC.

V is TRBV6-5 and J is TRBJ1-1; perhaps TRBD1 as D (6 bases). The CDR3 contains 15 residues. Deletions cut 5 bases from V and 4 bases from J, with 17 bases between. Germline CDR1 reads MNHEY; CDR2 reads SVGAGI. CDR3 coding DNA: TGTGCCAGCAGTCCCCTTACAGGGTTGGGCACTGAAGCTTTCTTT. This sequence encodes CASSPLTGLGTEAFF.

CDR3 sequence reads: CASSYFNEQVPGELFF. In nucleotides, the CDR3 is TGCGCCAGCAGCTATTTTAATGAACAAGTCCCCGGGGAGCTGTTTTTT. The chain joins TRBV5-1 to TRBJ2-2; D ambiguous. The CDR3 extends over 16 amino acids. The ends were cut back, 3 bases at V and 6 bases at J, with 18 bases in the middle. CDR1 and CDR2 (germline): SGHRS, YFSETQ. Full variable domain (rest looked up from reference TRBV5-1 and TRBJ2-2): KAGVTQTPRYLIKTRGQQVTLSCSPISGHRSVSWYQQTPGQGLQFLFEYFSETQRNKGNFPGRFSGRQFSNSRSEMNVSTLELGDSALYLCASSYFNEQVPGELFFGEGSRLTVL.

The V and J genes are TRBV11-2 and TRBJ2-3, with 12 positions matching TRBD2. CDR3 length: 17 amino acids. With V trimmed by 7 bases and J by 6 bases, 14 bases remained unmatched. CDR1 and CDR2 (germline): SGHAT, FQNNGV. The CDR3 loop is CASTGTGLAGRWDTQYF. The CDR3 nucleotides read TGTGCCAGCACCGGAACTGGACTAGCGGGGCGATGGGATACGCAGTATTTT. Based on the CDR3 plus reference TRBV11-2 and TRBJ2-3, the full variable domain is EAGVAQSPRYKIIEKRQSVAFWCNPISGHATLYWYQQILGQGPKLLIQFQNNGVVDDSQLPKDRFSAERLKGVDSTLKIQPAKLEDSAVYLCASTGTGLAGRWDTQYFGPGTRLTVL.

This clone was recorded once. The chain recombines TRBV2 with TRBJ1-5, with D possibly being TRBD1 (6 bases). With 6 bases removed from V and 4 bases from J, the gap between germline ends came to 16 bases. The CDR3 loop spans 15 amino acids. Per the germline V gene, CDR1 is SNHLY and CDR2 is FYNNEI. The CDR3 loop reads CASRDVVTGNQPQHF. DNA for the CDR3: TGTGCCAGCAGGGACGTGGTGACAGGTAATCAGCCCCAGCATTTT.

The chain joins TRBV6-5 to TRBJ1-2; D is uncertain. The V gene's germline CDR1 is MNHEY and CDR2 SVGAGI. V dropped 0 bases and J dropped 3 bases, with 8 bases sitting between them. CDR3 length equals 14 residues. CDR3 in amino acids: CASSYSPVDYGYTF. DNA of the CDR3: TGTGCCAGCAGTTACTCCCCCGTAGACTATGGCTACACCTTC.

The gene calls are TRBV19 and TRBJ1-4, with D perhaps TRBD1 (6 bases). Germline CDR1 and CDR2: LNHDA and SQIVND (reference sequence). Trimming removed 4 bases at V and 4 bases at J, with 13 bases between. The CDR3 loop spans 15 amino acids. In DNA, the CDR3 is TGTGCCAGTAGTAGGGGGGGCACCGATAATGAAAAACTGTTTTTT. Residues: CASSRGGTDNEKLFF.

The V call is TRBV7-8, the J call TRBJ1-2, with TRBD1 matching over 7 bases. Germline V CDR1 and CDR2: SGHVS, FQNEAQ. V lost 1 base, J lost 8 bases, and 7 bases stayed unmatched. This CDR3 has 14 amino acids. The CDR3, as DNA: TGTGCCAGCAGCTTAGACAACAGGGGATACGGCTACACCTTC. Protein: CASSLDNRGYGYTF.

The V gene is TRBV11-3, the J gene TRBJ1-2; D remains ambiguous. The CDR3 spans 13 residues. Trimming removed 1 base from V and 4 bases from J, with 7 bases in between. Germline CDR1 is SGHNT and CDR2 is YENEEA. CDR3 sequence reads: CASSLVPGYGYTF. The CDR3 bases are TGTGCCAGCAGCTTAGTCCCAGGCTATGGCTACACCTTC.

This rearrangement joins TRBV4-1 to TRBJ1-2; no reliable D call. Germline V gene lookup returns CDR1 MGHRA and CDR2 YSYEKL. Trimming shortened V by 0 bases and J by 3 bases, and 11 bases separated the two germline ends. The CDR3 has 15 amino acids. The CDR3 sequence: CASSQDTDVDYGYTF. In DNA, the CDR3 is TGCGCCAGCAGCCAAGACACAGATGTGGACTATGGCTACACCTTC.

The rearrangement uses TRBV27 and TRBJ2-1; D is perhaps TRBD2 (5 bases). V shed 2 bases and J shed 6 bases, with 5 bases lying between them. The CDR3 extends over 12 amino acids. Germline loops: CDR1 MNHEY, CDR2 SMNVEV (reference sequence). The CDR3 region has the DNA TGTGCCAGCAGTTTAAGCGGCAATGAGCAGTTCTTC. Amino acid sequence: CASSLSGNEQFF.

The chain employs TRBV9 and TRBJ2-3, with TRBD2 matching over 10 bases. The CDR3 is 19 amino acids. The trim removed 0 bases at V and 0 bases at J, leaving 10 bases unmatched. Per the germline V gene, CDR1 is SGDLS and CDR2 is YYNGEE. The CDR3 DNA sequence: TGTGCCAGCAGCGTAGGTAATAGCGGGGGGACCTCTAGCACAGATACGCAGTATTTT. Protein: CASSVGNSGGTSSTDTQYF.

The chain recombines TRBV5-4 with TRBJ2-2, with TRBD2 identical over 8 bases. Germline CDR1 and CDR2: SGHNT and YYREEE (reference sequence). Trimming cost V 0 bases and J 0 bases; bases outside gene matches: 1. This CDR3 region has 16 residues. CDR3 sequence: CASSLGRGANTGELFF. CDR3 nucleotides: TGTGCCAGCAGCTTGGGGCGGGGGGCGAACACCGGGGAGCTGTTTTTT.

The chain couples TRBV19 to TRBJ2-1; TRBD1 matches at 10 bases. Losses at the gene ends were 4 bases for V and 6 bases for J; bases not matched to a gene: 6. The CDR3 length is 15 residues. Germline V gene data show CDR1 as LNHDA and CDR2 as SQIVND (reference sequence). The CDR3 DNA follows: TGTGCCAGTAGTACGGGACAGGGGAGAAGCAATGAGCAGTTCTTC. It encodes CASSTGQGRSNEQFF.

This clone was seen a single time. The chain employs TRBV19 and TRBJ2-1; D might be TRBD1 (5 bases). CDR3 size: 17 residues. Germline CDR1 reads LNHDA; CDR2 reads SQIVND (reference sequence). V lost 4 bases, J lost 0 bases, and 16 bases lay in between. The CDR3 sequence is CASSTRSGASSYNEQFF. The CDR3 bases are TGTGCCAGTAGTACCCGCTCTGGGGCCAGCTCCTACAATGAGCAGTTCTTC.

The V gene is TRBV5-1, the J gene TRBJ1-3, with D maybe TRBD1 (5 bases). Germline lookup yields CDR1 SGHRS and CDR2 YFSETQ. V dropped 2 bases and J dropped 3 bases, with 12 bases sitting between them. There are 15 residues in the CDR3. CDR3 in DNA: TGCGCCAGCAGCTTAAATAGGGGAGGTGGAAACACCATATATTTT. Protein product: CASSLNRGGGNTIYF.

V and J are TRBV4-1 and TRBJ2-3, with TRBD1 identical over 8 bases. The CDR3 spans 17 residues. Germline V gene sequence: CDR1 MGHRA, CDR2 YSYEKL. Unmatched junction bases numbered 5, after V lost 0 bases and J lost 0 bases. CDR3 residues: CASSQDRTGSSTDTQYF. Here the CDR3 DNA reads TGCGCCAGCAGCCAAGATAGGACAGGGAGTAGCACAGATACGCAGTATTTT.

The gene calls are TRBV4-3 and TRBJ1-2; D gene ambiguous. The CDR3 covers 14 residues. Trimming took 4 bases from V and 3 from J, leaving 12 bases between them. CDR1 is LGHNA, CDR2 YSLEER, per germline. The CDR3 spells CASSPRNSDYGYTF. The CDR3 coding sequence is TGCGCCAGCAGCCCCCGTAACTCTGACTATGGCTACACCTTC.

The genes are TRBV5-4 and TRBJ2-3, with a weak D call TRBD1 (6 bases). The CDR3 extends over 17 amino acids. Trimming took off 0 bases at V and 1 base at J, with 15 bases between the two ends. Germline V gene sequence: CDR1 SGHNT, CDR2 YYREEE (reference sequence). CDR3 in amino acids: CASSLGNRVGGTDTQYF. In nucleotides, the CDR3 is TGTGCCAGCAGCTTGGGGAACAGGGTGGGGGGCACAGATACGCAGTATTTT.

The genes are TRBV19 and TRBJ2-1, with 7 bases that match TRBD1. The V gene end was trimmed by 6 bases and the J gene end by 5 bases; junction bases not matched to a gene: 13. The CDR3 loop spans 16 amino acids. The germline V gene has CDR1 LNHDA and CDR2 SQIVND (reference sequence). The CDR3 nucleotides read TGTGCCAGTAGGAACAGGGGAAGGGCAGGGGACAATGAGCAGTTCTTC. Translated, it gives CASRNRGRAGDNEQFF. Complete variable domain (other parts from reference TRBV19 and TRBJ2-1): DGGITQSPKYLFRKEGQNVTLSCEQNLNHDAMYWYRQDPGQGLRLIYYSQIVNDFQKGDIAEGYSVSREKKESFPLTVTSAQKNPTAFYLCASRNRGRAGDNEQFFGPGTRLTVL.